The 2 T cell receptor beta chains below come from one sample, sequenced in a study of blood T cells in healthy people across ages. Primers used in a second PCR of about 7 to 11 cycles were a sample-barcoded 5' primer and a J-beta primer mix. TCRdb re-analysed the 5' RACE reads in MiXCR, keeping a single row per CDR3 protein. The sample holds about 1.1 million distinct CDR3 sequences; roughly two fifths are singletons and the top ten take around 13%. The sample consisted of blood. The source of these receptors is a young man in good health.

The chain combines TRBV14 with TRBJ1-5; D uncertain. Per the germline V gene, CDR1 is SGHDN and CDR2 is FVKESK. The CDR3 has 17 amino acids. Trimming removed 1 base at V and 3 bases at J, with 16 bases between. The CDR3 loop is CASSQVGPQSANQPQHF. In DNA form, the CDR3 reads TGTGCCAGCAGCCAAGTAGGGCCTCAGTCGGCCAATCAGCCCCAGCATTTT. Together with reference TRBV14 and TRBJ1-5, the CDR3 gives the full variable domain: EAGVTQFPSHSVIEKGQTVTLRCDPISGHDNLYWYRRVMGKEIKFLLHFVKESKQDESGMPNNRFLAERTGGTYSTLKVQPAELEDSGVYFCASSQVGPQSANQPQHFGDGTRLSIL.

Here the CDR3 reads CASSQGGIVAREQYF. The DNA for the CDR3 is TGCGCCAGCAGCCAAGGGGGGATAGTAGCTCGGGAGCAGTACTTC. The chain is built from TRBV4-1 and TRBJ2-5; a possible D gene is TRBD2 (6 bases). Germline-derived CDR1 and CDR2 are MGHRA and YSYEKL. This CDR3 region has 15 residues. With 1 base removed from V and 11 bases from J, the gap between germline ends came to 20 bases.